One sample yielded the 12 T cell receptor beta chains listed below, sequenced in a study of shared clonotypes between healthy human individuals. Clones were read by immunoSEQ multiplex PCR, and TCRdb kept only the in-frame ones, dropping some. Among approximately 2.4 million clones listed, about 94% were seen once. The sample taken for sequencing was naive CD4+ T cells sorted from blood. The subset is: CD45RA+ positively selected. These receptors were obtained from a man aged 18 to 30 in good health.

The chain joins TRBV5-4 to TRBJ2-2; D call uncertain. The V end lost 2 bases, the J end lost 0 bases, and 11 bases lay between the germline ends. From germline, CDR1 is SGHNT and CDR2 YYREEE (reference sequence). The CDR3 contains 16 residues. CDR3: CASSFAHSPNTGELFF. The CDR3 nucleotides are TGTGCCAGCAGCTTCGCTCACTCACCGAACACCGGGGAGCTGTTTTTT.

V usage is TRBV6-5 and J usage is TRBJ1-4; 9 bases fit TRBD1. The CDR3 contains 15 residues. In germline, CDR1 is MNHEY, CDR2 SVGAGI. V was clipped by 6 bases and J by 0 bases; unmatched bases: 2. This CDR3 reads CASSGQGTTNEKLFF. The CDR3 nucleotides are TGTGCCAGCAGCGGACAGGGGACAACTAATGAAAAACTGTTTTTT.

The chain has TRBV19 and TRBJ1-5, with D unclear. This CDR3 is built from 15 residues. V was pared by 7 bases and J by 0 bases, with 13 bases between. Germline CDR1 and CDR2: LNHDA and SQIVND (reference sequence). CDR3 DNA sequence: TGTGCCAGTAACTCCCCGGCATATAGCAATCAGCCCCAGCATTTT. Its protein is CASNSPAYSNQPQHF. Variable domain in full (rest from reference TRBV19 and TRBJ1-5): DGGITQSPKYLFRKEGQNVTLSCEQNLNHDAMYWYRQDPGQGLRLIYYSQIVNDFQKGDIAEGYSVSREKKESFPLTVTSAQKNPTAFYLCASNSPAYSNQPQHFGDGTRLSIL.

V usage is TRBV25-1 and J usage is TRBJ1-6; 7 positions match TRBD1. Germline V lookup: CDR1 MGHDK, CDR2 SYGVNS. After removal of 8 bases from V and 9 bases from J, the junction contained 7 bases not matched to a gene. The CDR3 extends over 13 amino acids. The CDR3 spells CASSQGEGSPLHF. Written as DNA, the CDR3 is TGTGCCAGCTCTCAGGGGGAAGGTTCACCCCTCCACTTT.

The genes are TRBV7-2 and TRBJ2-7; tentative D call: TRBD2 (5 bases). V was clipped by 5 bases and J by 6 bases, with 20 bases between them. The CDR3 contains 15 residues. The germline V gene has CDR1 SGHTA and CDR2 FQGNSA. In DNA form, the CDR3 reads TGTGCCAGCAGCCCCCGGGGAGCTCTAGCAGGCGAGCAGTACTTC. It codes for CASSPRGALAGEQYF.

The chain is built from TRBV18 and TRBJ2-3, with a weak D call TRBD1 (6 bases). The germline V gene encodes CDR1 KGHSH and CDR2 LQKENI. Trimming shortened V by 3 bases and J by 2 bases, and 9 bases separated the two germline ends. The CDR3 runs to 14 residues. The CDR3 DNA sequence: TGTGCCAGCTCACCTTGGGGGCACACAGATACGCAGTATTTT. This encodes CASSPWGHTDTQYF.

The chain employs TRBV5-1 and TRBJ1-3; D is ambiguous. Germline assignment: CDR1 SGHRS and CDR2 YFSETQ. V lost 6 bases and J lost 8, with 18 bases in between. The CDR3 is 14 residues long. The CDR3 DNA sequence: TGCGCCAGCAACCGGGCCCTTCGCGGAGACACCATATATTTT. This translates into CASNRALRGDTIYF.

This sequence joins TRBV5-6 and TRBJ1-2, with TRBD1 matching 9 bases. Germline lookup yields CDR1 SGHDT and CDR2 YYEEEE. The CDR3 sequence is 16 residues long. The J segment lost 4 bases and the V segment lost 3 bases, leaving 10 bases of the junction unmatched. The CDR3 bases are TGTGCCAGCAGCTCCCGGGGACAGGGACCGGTCTATGGCTACACCTTC. Translated: CASSSRGQGPVYGYTF.

The J gene is TRBJ2-3, the V gene TRBV4-3, with 8 bases aligning to TRBD2. In germline, CDR1 is LGHNA, CDR2 YSLEER. V trimming: 0 bases; J trimming: 5 bases; junction bases outside the gene matches: 10. The CDR3 length is 17 residues. The CDR3 bases are TGCGCCAGCAGCCAAGATACCACGGGGGGGATAAAAGATACGCAGTATTTT. Protein product: CASSQDTTGGIKDTQYF.

The chain links TRBV7-2 to TRBJ2-4; 8 nucleotides agree with TRBD1. V gave up 4 bases and J gave up 0 bases; unmatched junction bases: 8. The CDR3 extends over 17 amino acids. Germline CDR1 is SGHTA and CDR2 is FQGNSA. CDR3: CASSSAQTGVAKNIQYF. Written as DNA, the CDR3 is TGTGCCAGCAGCTCCGCCCAGACAGGGGTAGCCAAAAACATTCAGTACTTC. Full variable domain (rest looked up from reference TRBV7-2 and TRBJ2-4): GAGVSQSPSNKVTEKGKDVELRCDPISGHTALYWYRQSLGQGLEFLIYFQGNSAPDKSGLPSDRFSAERTGGSVSTLTIQRTQQEDSAVYLCASSSAQTGVAKNIQYFGAGTRLSVL.

This clone was counted a single time. The chain carries TRBV6-1 and TRBJ2-7; 8 bases align to TRBD2. Germline V CDR1 and CDR2: MNHNS, SASEGT. This CDR3 region has 16 residues. The V gene end was trimmed by 0 bases and the J gene end by 6 bases; junction bases not matched to a gene: 10. The CDR3 loop is CASSEALRRGESEQYF. The CDR3 DNA sequence: TGTGCCAGCAGTGAAGCGCTTCGGCGGGGGGAGAGCGAGCAGTACTTC.

The J gene is TRBJ1-1, the V gene TRBV18; D possibly corresponds to TRBD1 (5 bases). The CDR3 is 14 amino acids. The germline V gene has CDR1 KGHSH and CDR2 LQKENI. Trimming took off 2 bases at V and 3 bases at J, with 10 bases between the two ends. The CDR3 protein is CASSPSLGDTEAFF. DNA of the CDR3: TGTGCCAGCTCACCATCTTTAGGGGACACTGAAGCTTTCTTT.